In its sample, the clone carrying this TCR beta chain was seen a few times. The target antigen is unknown. Trimming shortened V by 6 bases and J by 3 bases, and 15 bases separated the two germline ends. CDR3 length equals 14 residues. Germline V gene sequence: CDR1 SNHLY, CDR2 FYNNEI. Exclusion of patients followed from uncontrolled infection, other autoimmune disease, pregnancy or lactation. Clinical symptoms, serum thyroxine and TRAb, thyroid ultrasound and orbital computed tomography together formed the diagnostic basis. This sample was taken from a study of T cells in Graves' hyperthyroidism and ophthalmopathy. General study points: Separation of ophthalmopathy from stable hyperthyroidism was achieved by a 13 V-J model. Within blood appeared most thyroid clonotypes that had expanded above 0.001.

Amplification of TCR beta CDR3 regions was performed using RNA transcripts as template. When the TCR CDR3 underwent first-round RT-PCR, the HTBI primer set was used. Each CDR3 protein gets one entry after TCRdb re-called the multiplex PCR reads with MiXCR. The sample carries 500,000 to 650,000 distinct CDR3 sequences, roughly 45% recorded once. Sequencing used peripheral blood or thyroid tissue (not recorded which). This receptor was taken from an adult woman with Graves' disease, either hyperthyroidism or ophthalmopathy (not recorded which). This chain links TRBV2 with TRBJ2-7, with D uncertain. The CDR3 sequence: CASRRSTLFYEQYF. The CDR3 DNA reads as TGTGCCAGCAGGAGATCTACACTTTTCTACGAGCAGTACTTC. The full variable domain, rest sourced from reference TRBV2 and TRBJ2-7, is EPEVTQTPSHQVTQMGQEVILRCVPISNHLYFYWYRQILGQKVEFLVSFYNNEISEKSEIFDDQFSVERPDGSNFTLKIRSTKLEDSAMYFCASRRSTLFYEQYFGPGTRLTVT.